What follows are 22 T cell receptor beta chains derived from one specimen sequenced in a study of identical twins. One entry per CDR3 protein results from TCRdb running MiXCR on the 5' RACE reads. The sample contains about 430,000 distinct CDR3 sequences, roughly 18% of which appear only once. Specimen: naive T cells sorted from blood. Receptor source: a man over 45 in good health.

This clonotype was observed at least ten times. The chain is built from TRBV4-2 and TRBJ1-2; TRBD1 matches at 8 bases. In germline, CDR1 is LGHNA, CDR2 YNFKEQ. V shed 0 bases, J shed 4 bases, and the junction held 10 bases outside the gene matches. This CDR3 contains 17 residues. The CDR3, as DNA: TGTGCCAGCAGCCAAGATCTTGGGACAGGAGGGTTCTATGGCTACACCTTC. Translation gives CASSQDLGTGGFYGYTF.

This clonotype was observed a single time. CDR3 in amino acids: CASRRTEFSNQPQHF. The DNA for the CDR3 is TGTGCCAGCAGGCGGACAGAGTTTAGCAATCAGCCCCAGCATTTT. The rearrangement links TRBV28 to TRBJ1-5; weak D call: TRBD1 (6 bases). Trimming took off 6 bases at V and 0 bases at J, with 12 bases between the two ends. CDR1 and CDR2 from the germline V gene are MDHEN and SYDVKM. This CDR3 region has 15 residues.

The CDR3, as DNA: TGTGCCACCAGCAGGGCGCGGGGGACAGGGGACTACGAGCAGTACTTC. Its translation is CATSRARGTGDYEQYF. The chain has TRBV15 and TRBJ2-7; 10 bases line up with TRBD1. The CDR3 runs 16 residues. Germline V CDR1 and CDR2: LNHNV, YYDKDF (reference sequence). V lost 3 bases and J lost 3; bases outside the gene matches: 8.

This clonotype was seen repeatedly, ten times or more. Written as DNA, the CDR3 is TGTGCCATCAGTCCCGGACTAGCGGGACACTACGAGCAGTACTTC. This encodes CAISPGLAGHYEQYF. The J gene is TRBJ2-7, the V gene TRBV10-3; 12 positions agree with TRBD2. The CDR3 is 15 amino acids. Germline V gene data show CDR1 as ENHRY and CDR2 as SYGVKD. V shed 5 bases, J shed 3 bases, and the junction held 5 bases outside the gene matches.

The rearrangement uses TRBV7-2 and TRBJ2-2; no reliable D call. V dropped 2 bases and J dropped 6 bases, with 7 bases sitting between them. Germline lookup yields CDR1 SGHTA and CDR2 FQGNSA. The CDR3 is made up of 13 amino acids. The CDR3 loop is CASSLRLAGELFF. CDR3 DNA sequence: TGTGCCAGCAGCTTAAGGCTAGCCGGGGAGCTGTTTTTT.

The rearrangement links TRBV18 to TRBJ2-7, with 9 bases that match TRBD2. This CDR3 is built from 15 residues. CDR1 KGHSH and CDR2 LQKENI come from the germline V gene. V was pared by 5 bases and J by 4 bases, with 9 bases of the junction left unmatched. The DNA for the CDR3 is TGTGCCAGCTCAACCTTTAGCGGGAGTACGTACGAGCAGTACTTC. It encodes CASSTFSGSTYEQYF.

This clonotype was seen repeatedly, ten times or more. V is TRBV12-3 or TRBV12-4 and J is TRBJ2-2; D might be TRBD2 (5 bases). With 2 bases removed from V and 2 bases from J, the gap between germline ends came to 18 bases. This CDR3 comprises 18 residues. The CDR3 protein is CASSLRSGFSYNTGELFF. For the CDR3, the DNA is TGTGCCAGCAGTTTACGGTCGGGGTTTTCATACAACACCGGGGAGCTGTTTTTT.

The chain uses TRBV29-1 and TRBJ2-7; 9 bases are a match to TRBD1. CDR1 and CDR2 (germline): SQVTM, ANQGSEA. Trimming cost V 5 bases and J 4 bases; bases outside gene matches: 6. The length of the CDR3 is 13 residues. The chain's CDR3 is CSVRGDRGYEQYF. CDR3 coding DNA: TGCAGCGTTCGAGGAGACAGGGGGTACGAGCAGTACTTC.

The chain links TRBV13 to TRBJ2-2; 7 bases are a match to TRBD1. Germline V CDR1 and CDR2: PRHDT, FYEKMQ (reference sequence). The CDR3 covers 15 residues. V gave up 4 bases and J gave up 1 base; unmatched junction bases: 3. Here the CDR3 reads CASSWDSQNTGELFF. The CDR3, as DNA: TGTGCCAGCAGCTGGGACAGCCAGAACACCGGGGAGCTGTTTTTT.

This clonotype was detected ten times or more. This sequence joins TRBV5-6 and TRBJ1-2; 7 nucleotides align to TRBD1. The CDR3 is made up of 12 amino acids. Germline lookup yields CDR1 SGHDT and CDR2 YYEEEE. Trimming at V came to 4 bases and at J to 6 bases, leaving 3 bases not matched to a gene. CDR3 region: CASSTQGDGYTF. For the CDR3, the DNA is TGTGCCAGCAGCACCCAGGGGGATGGCTACACCTTC.

The chain joins TRBV5-1 to TRBJ1-2; 10 nucleotides align to TRBD1. The ends lost 0 bases at V and 4 bases at J; junction bases unmatched: 3. The germline gives CDR1 SGHRS, CDR2 YFSETQ. This CDR3 region has 15 residues. The CDR3 protein is CASSLAGTGAYGYTF. CDR3 nucleotide sequence: TGCGCCAGCAGCTTGGCCGGGACAGGGGCCTATGGCTACACCTTC.

This clonotype was counted between two and nine times. J is TRBJ2-3 and V is TRBV27, with 9 nucleotides matching TRBD2. Germline V gives CDR1 MNHEY, CDR2 SMNVEV (reference sequence). The CDR3 covers 15 residues. V shed 5 bases, J shed 0 bases, and the junction held 3 bases outside the gene matches. CDR3 DNA sequence: TGTGCCAGCAGTCGACTAGCGGATAGCACAGATACGCAGTATTTT. Its protein product is CASSRLADSTDTQYF.

A few counts support this clonotype. The chain joins TRBV5-1 to TRBJ2-3, with TRBD2 matching over 7 bases. V shed 4 bases, J shed 2 bases, and the junction held 7 bases outside the gene matches. The CDR3 has 15 residues. CDR1 and CDR2 from the germline V gene are SGHRS and YFSETQ. CDR3 DNA: TGCGCCAGCAGCACCGCTAGCGGCGACACAGATACGCAGTATTTT. It specifies CASSTASGDTDTQYF. Combining the CDR3 with reference TRBV5-1 and TRBJ2-3 gives the whole variable domain KAGVTQTPRYLIKTRGQQVTLSCSPISGHRSVSWYQQTPGQGLQFLFEYFSETQRNKGNFPGRFSGRQFSNSRSEMNVSTLELGDSALYLCASSTASGDTDTQYFGPGTRLTVL.

The CDR3 DNA reads as TGTGCCAGCAGTTATGGGCAGACCAACCCTAACTATGGCTACACCTTC. Protein product: CASSYGQTNPNYGYTF. The V call is TRBV6-2 or TRBV6-3, the J call TRBJ1-2, with unresolved D. The CDR3 runs 16 residues. Germline loops: CDR1 MNHEY, CDR2 SVGEGT. V shed 3 bases and J shed 0 bases, with 14 bases lying between them.

This clonotype came up many times. The chain links TRBV20-1 to TRBJ2-7; no reliable D call. V was clipped by 4 bases and J by 0 bases, with 4 bases between them. The CDR3 covers 11 residues. Germline V gives CDR1 DFQATT, CDR2 SNEGSKA (reference sequence). The DNA of the CDR3 is TGCAGTGCTACTGGCTCCTACGAGCAGTACTTC. Translated: CSATGSYEQYF.

V usage is TRBV20-1 and J usage is TRBJ2-5; TRBD2 matches at 7 bases. J lost 5 bases, V lost 5 bases, and 5 bases had no gene match. This CDR3 is built from 12 residues. Per the germline V gene, CDR1 is DFQATT and CDR2 is SNEGSKA (reference sequence). The CDR3 here is CSAGGLGETQYF. The CDR3 nucleotides are TGCAGTGCTGGAGGACTAGGGGAGACCCAGTACTTC.

The V and J genes are TRBV11-3 and TRBJ2-7; 9 nucleotides line up with TRBD1. The CDR3 length is 15 residues. CDR1 and CDR2 (germline): SGHNT, YENEEA. Losses at the gene ends were 5 bases for V and 0 bases for J; bases not matched to a gene: 5. The CDR3 coding sequence is TGTGCCAGCAGCGCCGGGACAGGGAACTCCTACGAGCAGTACTTC. Its protein product is CASSAGTGNSYEQYF.

This rearrangement joins TRBV6-2 or TRBV6-3 to TRBJ1-1; 12 bases are shared with TRBD1. Trimming removed 6 bases from V and 4 bases from J; junction bases left unmatched: 9. Per germline, CDR1 MNHEY and CDR2 SVGEGT. The CDR3 extends over 16 amino acids. CDR3 DNA: TGTGCCAGCAGACCAGGGACAGGGGGCGAGGCCACTGAAGCTTTCTTT. Translation: CASRPGTGGEATEAFF.

This clonotype appeared many times. The V and J genes are TRBV7-2 and TRBJ2-7; D uncertain. The CDR3 spans 16 residues. The V and J ends lost 5 bases and 3 bases respectively, with 20 bases between them. Germline CDR1 is SGHTA and CDR2 is FQGNSA. This CDR3 reads CASSLTRLNHLYEQYF. For the CDR3, the DNA is TGTGCCAGCAGCCTTACAAGACTGAACCACCTCTACGAGCAGTACTTC.

A few counts support this clonotype. The CDR3 DNA reads as TGTGCCACCAGCAGAGAGCTAGCGAGAGCCAAAAACATTCAGTACTTC. This encodes CATSRELARAKNIQYF. This rearrangement joins TRBV15 to TRBJ2-4, with D possibly being TRBD2 (6 bases). The CDR3 extends over 16 amino acids. CDR1 is LNHNV and CDR2 is YYDKDF in the germline V gene (reference sequence). V was trimmed by 0 bases and J by 0 bases, leaving 9 bases between them.

The chain joins TRBV11-1 to TRBJ2-3; D is undetermined. Trimming stripped 5 bases from V and 4 bases from J, with 25 bases between. The CDR3 has 18 amino acids. Per the germline V gene, CDR1 is SGHAT and CDR2 is FQDESV (reference sequence). CDR3 sequence: CASSPPLIGYFTADTQYF. CDR3 in DNA: TGTGCCAGCAGCCCGCCCCTCATCGGCTACTTCACCGCAGATACGCAGTATTTT.

This clonotype was found many times. The V call is TRBV6-5, the J call TRBJ2-3, with D unclear. Looked up from germline, CDR1 is MNHEY and CDR2 is SVGAGI. The ends were cut back, 3 bases at V and 2 bases at J, with 12 bases in the middle. The length of the CDR3 is 15 residues. This CDR3 is CASSYEHSTTDTQYF. For the CDR3, the DNA is TGTGCCAGCAGTTATGAACACTCGACCACAGATACGCAGTATTTT.